The 5 T cell receptor beta chains in this list originate from one sample, sequenced in a study of cytomegalovirus exposure and HLA in healthy donors. Assay used: immunoSEQ multiplex PCR; TCRdb lists only in-frame clones, some missing. Among approximately 220,000 clones listed, 85% to 95% were seen once. Sequencing was performed on PBMCs. The receptor source for this set is a young woman in good health and CMV-seronegative.

Only one count was recorded for this clone. The rearrangement uses TRBV5-4 and TRBJ1-1; D is possibly TRBD1 (5 bases). Trimming left V 4 bases short and J 2 bases short, with 15 bases between. Germline values: CDR1 SGHNT, CDR2 YYREEE (reference sequence). CDR3 length: 15 residues. This CDR3 is CASSTRVGANTEAFF. The CDR3 DNA is TGTGCCAGCAGCACCAGAGTTGGGGCCAACACTGAAGCTTTCTTT.

This clone was detected only once. The chain is built from TRBV6-6 and TRBJ1-2; D gene unclear. The CDR3 totals 13 residues. V gave up 5 bases and J gave up 6 bases, with 13 bases separating them. Germline-derived CDR1 and CDR2 are MNHNY and SVGAGI (reference sequence). CDR3 sequence (DNA): TGTGCCAGCAGTCAATCATACAATGATGGCTACACCTTC. Amino acids: CASSQSYNDGYTF.

J is TRBJ2-1 and V is TRBV10-2; TRBD2 might be the D (6 bases). The CDR3 is made up of 13 amino acids. Germline V gene data show CDR1 as WSHSY and CDR2 as SAAADI. Trimming pared 4 bases from V and 7 bases from J, leaving 11 bases between. The CDR3 region is CASSGVAGNEQFF. As DNA, the CDR3 is TGCGCCAGCAGTGGAGTGGCGGGAAATGAGCAGTTCTTC.

This chain connects TRBV28 to TRBJ1-2; 7 bases are a match to TRBD1. The germline V gene encodes CDR1 MDHEN and CDR2 SYDVKM. Trimming at V came to 2 bases and at J to 6 bases, leaving 6 bases not matched to a gene. This CDR3 region has 14 residues. CDR3 sequence reads: CASSLNDRVNGYTF. CDR3 nucleotides: TGTGCCAGCAGTTTAAACGACAGGGTGAATGGCTACACCTTC.

The chain has TRBV28 and TRBJ2-7, with D perhaps TRBD1 (5 bases). This CDR3 has 15 amino acids. Between the trimmed V and J ends, which lost 3 bases and 0 bases, there was a span of 12 bases. Germline CDR1 is MDHEN and CDR2 is SYDVKM. CDR3 in DNA: TGTGCCAGCAGTTTCGCTCAGGGAATCTCCTACGAGCAGTACTTC. Translating gives CASSFAQGISYEQYF.